The clone carrying this T cell receptor (beta chain) appeared many times. The TCR beta library used iRepertoire HTBI primers with Arm-PCR amplification of CDR3. TCRdb reprocessed the multiplex PCR reads with MiXCR, giving one entry per CDR3 protein. The sample lists over 450,000 distinct CDR3 sequences, 12% occurring once. This sample is drawn from a study of regulatory T cells in long-lasting Graves disease. Germline V CDR1 and CDR2: MNHEY, SMNVEV (reference sequence). This CDR3 region has 15 residues. V was pared by 5 bases and J by 6 bases, with 9 bases of the junction left unmatched. Time point meaning: newly diagnosed GD, antithyroid drugs for less than 3 months. Construction of the TCR library relied on RNA isolated from PBMCs. These data were also filed under a second study, of T cells in Graves' hyperthyroidism and ophthalmopathy.

The rearrangement links TRBV27 to TRBJ1-4; TRBD1 agrees at 7 bases. The TCR sequence derives from a woman aged 25 to 45 with Graves disease. The sequencing here drew on peripheral blood mononuclear cells (PBMCs), taken at new diagnosis, from a patient treated with antithyroid drugs. The CDR3 reads CASSRGQEKDEKLFF. CDR3 nucleotides: TGTGCCAGCAGTCGCGGACAGGAGAAGGATGAAAAACTGTTTTTT.